One and the same sample provided the 29 T cell receptor beta chains below, sequenced in a study of shared clonotypes between healthy human individuals. Libraries were prepared by immunoSEQ multiplex PCR; TCRdb keeps only in-frame clonotypes and omits some of them. Among some 2,500,000 clones listed, over 85% were seen once. Sequencing was performed on naive CD4+ T cells from PBMCs. Subset here: CD45RA+ positively selected. Every receptor here comes from a man in his late teens or twenties in good health. Some clones in this sample may be carry-over from other donors' samples.

The J gene is TRBJ1-2, the V gene TRBV19; a possible D gene is TRBD1 (5 bases). CDR1 is LNHDA, CDR2 SQIVND, per germline (reference sequence). The CDR3 runs 13 residues. V was pared by 5 bases and J by 7 bases, with 14 bases between. For the CDR3, the DNA is TGTGCCAGTAGTCCAACGACAGTGGTTGGCTACACCTTC. Translating gives CASSPTTVVGYTF.

The genes are TRBV4-3 and TRBJ2-4; TRBD2 aligns across 9 bases. The CDR3 has 18 residues. Germline CDR1 LGHNA, CDR2 YSLEER. After removal of 4 bases from V and 5 bases from J, the junction contained 15 bases not matched to a gene. CDR3 in amino acids: CASSPLPGLAIGENIQYF. CDR3 DNA: TGCGCCAGCAGCCCATTACCGGGACTAGCAATCGGAGAAAACATTCAGTACTTC.

The rearrangement uses TRBV28 and TRBJ2-1, with TRBD2 matching 7 bases. Germline trimming cut 5 bases from V and 9 bases from J; bases unmatched to any gene: 10. CDR3 length: 14 residues. Germline V gene data show CDR1 as MDHEN and CDR2 as SYDVKM. CDR3: CASSRTGTIIEQFF. The CDR3 DNA follows: TGTGCCAGCAGTAGAACCGGGACTATTATTGAGCAGTTCTTC.

V and J are TRBV19 and TRBJ1-1; D not resolved. CDR3 length equals 17 residues. Germline V lookup: CDR1 LNHDA, CDR2 SQIVND (reference sequence). V was pared by 0 bases and J by 1 base, with 15 bases between. The CDR3 DNA sequence: TGTGCCAGTAGTATAGAGTGGGTTTTCAACGGGAACACTGAAGCTTTCTTT. Amino acid sequence: CASSIEWVFNGNTEAFF.

This sequence joins TRBV5-8 and TRBJ1-2, with 8 bases that match TRBD1. V lost 2 bases, J lost 4 bases, and 4 bases stayed unmatched. The length of the CDR3 is 14 residues. CDR1 is SGHTS and CDR2 is YDEGEE in the germline V gene. As DNA, the CDR3 is TGTGCCAGCAGCTTAGGCAGGGGGCCCTATGGCTACACCTTC. Amino acids: CASSLGRGPYGYTF.

The V call is TRBV28, the J call TRBJ2-7, with TRBD2 matching 7 bases. This CDR3 has 14 residues. Trimming took 5 bases from V and 1 from J; bases not matched to a gene: 5. Germline V lookup: CDR1 MDHEN, CDR2 SYDVKM. This chain's CDR3 is CASSNLGGSYEQYF. As DNA, the CDR3 is TGTGCCAGCAGTAACCTGGGGGGGTCCTACGAGCAGTACTTC.

The genes are TRBV9 and TRBJ1-1; TRBD1 aligns across 7 bases. The CDR3 length is 14 residues. From germline, CDR1 is SGDLS and CDR2 YYNGEE. Germline trimming cut 4 bases from V and 0 bases from J; bases unmatched to any gene: 3. CDR3 nucleotides: TGTGCCAGCAGCAGGGACAGCATGAACACTGAAGCTTTCTTT. It is translated as CASSRDSMNTEAFF.

The chain couples TRBV29-1 to TRBJ1-1; 7 nucleotides match TRBD1. CDR1 and CDR2 from the germline V gene are SQVTM and ANQGSEA. There are 14 residues in the CDR3. V shed 0 bases and J 4 bases; nucleotides not matched to a gene: 5. The CDR3 sequence: CSVEEGGGGTEAFF. CDR3 coding DNA: TGCAGCGTTGAAGAAGGGGGCGGGGGCACTGAAGCTTTCTTT.

On this clone itself: The same CDR3 can be traced to other DNA sequences in this sample. The gene calls are TRBV28 and TRBJ2-7, with 12 bases fitting TRBD2. This CDR3 region has 15 residues. CDR1 MDHEN and CDR2 SYDVKM come from the germline V gene. After removal of 0 bases from V and 4 bases from J, the junction contained 1 base not matched to a gene. The CDR3 reads CASSLWTSGSYEQYF. The CDR3 DNA sequence: TGTGCCAGCAGTTTATGGACTAGCGGGAGTTACGAGCAGTACTTC.

This chain links TRBV19 with TRBJ1-5; tentative D call: TRBD1 (5 bases). Looked up from germline, CDR1 is LNHDA and CDR2 is SQIVND (reference sequence). The CDR3 extends over 13 amino acids. Deletions cut 8 bases from V and 0 bases from J, with 8 bases between. CDR3 DNA sequence: TGTGCCAGTTCAGGGAATAGCAATCAGCCCCAGCATTTT. This gives the protein CASSGNSNQPQHF.

This sequence joins TRBV13 and TRBJ2-7; 8 bases match TRBD1. Germline-derived CDR1 and CDR2 are PRHDT and FYEKMQ (reference sequence). This CDR3 is built from 15 residues. The J segment lost 7 bases and the V segment lost 3 bases, leaving 11 bases of the junction unmatched. The DNA of the CDR3 is TGTGCCAGCAGCTTCTGGAGGGACAGGATCGGAGAGCAGTACTTC. Translation: CASSFWRDRIGEQYF. Together with reference TRBV13 and TRBJ2-7, the CDR3 gives the full variable domain: AAGVIQSPRHLIKEKRETATLKCYPIPRHDTVYWYQQGPGQDPQFLISFYEKMQSDKGSIPDRFSAQQFSDYHSELNMSSLELGDSALYFCASSFWRDRIGEQYFGPGTRLTVT.

The V gene is TRBV29-1, the J gene TRBJ2-3; 8 bases map to TRBD2. This CDR3 spans 13 amino acids. The V gene end was trimmed by 8 bases and the J gene end by 1 base; junction bases not matched to a gene: 5. Germline CDR1 reads SQVTM; CDR2 reads ANQGSEA. The CDR3 spells CSSLLAGTDTQYF. CDR3 DNA sequence: TGCAGCTCGTTACTAGCGGGCACAGATACGCAGTATTTT.

The V call is TRBV7-2, the J call TRBJ1-2; tentatively, D is TRBD1 (6 bases). V lost 5 bases and J 4 bases, leaving 17 bases between the germline ends. Germline-derived CDR1 and CDR2 are SGHTA and FQGNSA. The CDR3 totals 15 residues. The CDR3 region has the DNA TGTGCCAGCAGCCCCAGGACAGCGCACCTCTATGGCTACACCTTC. As protein: CASSPRTAHLYGYTF. Drawing the rest from reference TRBV7-2 and TRBJ1-2, the complete variable domain is GAGVSQSPSNKVTEKGKDVELRCDPISGHTALYWYRQSLGQGLEFLIYFQGNSAPDKSGLPSDRFSAERTGGSVSTLTIQRTQQEDSAVYLCASSPRTAHLYGYTFGSGTRLTVV.

The rearrangement joins TRBV19 to TRBJ2-1; the D gene is possibly TRBD1 (5 bases). Trimming cost V 9 bases and J 10 bases, with 16 bases left between them. Looked up from germline, CDR1 is LNHDA and CDR2 is SQIVND (reference sequence). The CDR3 has 12 residues. CDR3 sequence reads: CASISQRGEQFF. CDR3 coding DNA: TGTGCCAGCATATCTCAAAGGGGAGAGCAGTTCTTC.

V usage is TRBV9 and J usage is TRBJ1-1; 9 bases match TRBD1. The CDR3 totals 17 residues. Germline loops: CDR1 SGDLS, CDR2 YYNGEE. Germline trimming cut 6 bases from V and 4 bases from J; bases unmatched to any gene: 16. This CDR3 reads CASTPTPHRGQLTEAFF. CDR3 coding DNA: TGTGCCAGCACCCCGACCCCCCACAGGGGGCAGCTCACTGAAGCTTTCTTT.

The chain carries TRBV19 and TRBJ1-5; TRBD1 matches at 9 bases. After removal of 9 bases from V and 4 bases from J, the junction contained 16 bases not matched to a gene. This CDR3 is 17 amino acids long. Germline lookup yields CDR1 LNHDA and CDR2 SQIVND (reference sequence). CDR3 DNA sequence: TGTGCCAGCGGACCGATCGGGACAGGGACCCCTAATCAGCCCCAGCATTTT. Its protein product is CASGPIGTGTPNQPQHF. The full variable domain, with the rest looked up from reference TRBV19 and TRBJ1-5, is DGGITQSPKYLFRKEGQNVTLSCEQNLNHDAMYWYRQDPGQGLRLIYYSQIVNDFQKGDIAEGYSVSREKKESFPLTVTSAQKNPTAFYLCASGPIGTGTPNQPQHFGDGTRLSIL.

This chain uses TRBV18 with TRBJ1-2, with D hard to call. CDR3 length: 15 amino acids. The germline V and J ends were trimmed by 3 bases and 9 bases, with 20 bases remaining between them. Germline-derived CDR1 and CDR2 are KGHSH and LQKENI. The CDR3 here is CASSPAALTSESYTF. Here the CDR3 DNA reads TGTGCCAGCTCACCGGCGGCCTTAACTTCCGAAAGCTACACCTTC.

Turning to this clone: This sample includes further DNA sequences coding for the same CDR3. The chain carries TRBV7-9 and TRBJ2-2; D is uncertain. V lost 5 bases and J 4 bases, leaving 2 bases between the germline ends. The CDR3 runs 11 residues. Looked up from germline, CDR1 is SEHNR and CDR2 is FQNEAQ (reference sequence). CDR3 DNA sequence: TGTGCCAGCAGCCGCACCGGGGAGCTGTTTTTT. This translates into CASSRTGELFF. The full variable domain, in which reference TRBV7-9 and TRBJ2-2 provide the parts outside the CDR3, is DTGVSQNPRHKITKRGQNVTFRCDPISEHNRLYWYRQTLGQGPEFLTYFQNEAQLEKSRLLSDRFSAERPKGSFSTLEIQRTEQGDSAMYLCASSRTGELFFGEGSRLTVL.

V and J are TRBV6-1 and TRBJ2-3; D remains unclear. Trimming removed 6 bases at V and 1 base at J, with 11 bases between. The CDR3 extends over 14 amino acids. Germline V gives CDR1 MNHNS, CDR2 SASEGT. The CDR3 loop is CASRESGGTDTQYF. CDR3 sequence (DNA): TGTGCCAGCAGGGAAAGTGGCGGCACAGATACGCAGTATTTT.

V usage is TRBV18 and J usage is TRBJ2-7; maybe TRBD2 (6 bases). V was clipped by 3 bases and J by 6 bases, with 21 bases between them. In germline, CDR1 is KGHSH, CDR2 LQKENI. This CDR3 region has 16 residues. CDR3 bases: TGTGCCAGCTCACCCGACGAATTGGGAGGCGCCGGCGAGCAGTACTTC. This encodes CASSPDELGGAGEQYF.

This chain joins TRBV27 and TRBJ1-5, with TRBD1 as a possible D gene (6 bases). There are 16 residues in the CDR3. V dropped 6 bases and J dropped 3 bases, with 18 bases sitting between them. Germline loops: CDR1 MNHEY, CDR2 SMNVEV (reference sequence). The CDR3 loop reads CASRPLGGGLNQPQHF. For the CDR3, the DNA is TGTGCCAGCAGGCCCCTTGGAGGGGGGCTCAATCAGCCCCAGCATTTT.

About this clone itself: Other DNA variants within this sample encode the same CDR3. The chain recombines TRBV2 with TRBJ2-5; D unresolved. CDR3 length: 12 residues. The V end lost 0 bases, the J end lost 3 bases, and 2 bases lay between the germline ends. Per germline, CDR1 SNHLY and CDR2 FYNNEI. The CDR3 DNA sequence: TGTGCCAGCAGTGAAGCGGAAGAGACCCAGTACTTC. It specifies CASSEAEETQYF.

The chain uses TRBV9 and TRBJ2-7; tentative D call: TRBD1 (6 bases). This CDR3 is built from 15 residues. Between the trimmed V and J ends, which lost 2 bases and 4 bases, there was a span of 16 bases. The germline gives CDR1 SGDLS, CDR2 YYNGEE. CDR3 protein: CASSVAPRGGYEQYF. The CDR3 nucleotides are TGTGCCAGCAGCGTTGCCCCGAGAGGGGGATACGAGCAGTACTTC.

The chain joins TRBV21-1 to TRBJ2-7; no check of the table's D call, TRBD2, against the DNA was made. TRBV21-1 is deemed a pseudogene. The CDR3 has 14 amino acids. CDR3 sequence: CASSPEREKGEQYF. CDR3 sequence (DNA): TGTGCCAGCAGCCCTGAGAGGGAGAAGGGCGAGCAGTACTTC.

The chain couples TRBV12-5 to TRBJ2-2, with D possibly being TRBD1 or TRBD2 (7 bases each). V dropped 8 bases and J dropped 1 base, with 17 bases sitting between them. The CDR3 loop spans 16 amino acids. Germline V gene lookup returns CDR1 LGHNT and CDR2 FRNRAP. Here the CDR3 reads CASSPRGGLNTGELFF. DNA for the CDR3: TGTGCTAGTAGTCCCAGGGGGGGACTGAACACCGGGGAGCTGTTTTTT.

This clone appeared a few times. The V gene is TRBV5-1, the J gene TRBJ1-3, with TRBD1 matching over 7 bases. The CDR3 contains 15 residues. Germline loops: CDR1 SGHRS, CDR2 YFSETQ. The V gene end was trimmed by 4 bases and the J gene end by 4 bases; junction bases not matched to a gene: 8. DNA for the CDR3: TGCGCCAGCAGCGAAAGACAGGGATGGGGAAACACCATATATTTT. Its translation: CASSERQGWGNTIYF.

The rearrangement uses TRBV19 and TRBJ1-1; D is unresolved. V gave up 9 bases and J gave up 10 bases, with 24 bases separating them. The CDR3 consists of 14 residues. CDR1 and CDR2 (germline): LNHDA, SQIVND (reference sequence). Here the CDR3 reads CASSSAGSVLGAFF. The CDR3 coding sequence is TGTGCCAGCTCCTCCGCCGGGTCCGTTCTTGGAGCTTTCTTT.

This clone came up once. The sample contains more than one DNA sequence encoding this CDR3. The CDR3 is CASSLAGTTNEKLFF. The DNA of the CDR3 is TGTGCCAGCAGCTTGGCCGGAACAACTAATGAAAAACTGTTTTTT. V is TRBV5-4 and J is TRBJ1-4; D not certain. The germline V and J ends were trimmed by 0 bases and 0 bases, with 6 bases remaining between them. CDR3 length: 15 residues. Germline V gives CDR1 SGHNT, CDR2 YYREEE (reference sequence). The full variable domain, with the rest looked up from reference TRBV5-4 and TRBJ1-4, is ETGVTQSPTHLIKTRGQQVTLRCSSQSGHNTVSWYQQALGQGPQFIFQYYREEENGRGNFPPRFSGLQFPNYSSELNVNALELDDSALYLCASSLAGTTNEKLFFGSGTQLSVL.

This clone showed up just a few times. The chain recombines TRBV14 with TRBJ2-2; D may be TRBD1 or TRBD2 (5 bases each). Germline CDR1 reads SGHDN; CDR2 reads FVKESK. The V gene lost 5 bases and the J gene lost 2 bases, with 15 bases spanning the gap. The length of the CDR3 is 16 residues. The CDR3 nucleotides read TGTGCCAGCAGCTCTCGGGACGTTCGAAACACCGGGGAGCTGTTTTTT. Protein: CASSSRDVRNTGELFF.